These T cell receptor beta chains were read from a single sample in a study of cytomegalovirus exposure and HLA in healthy donors. Libraries were prepared by immunoSEQ multiplex PCR; TCRdb keeps only in-frame clonotypes and omits some of them. Here the sample spans 110,000 or so clones, about nine tenths being singletons. Sequencing was carried out using PBMCs. The receptors come from a woman aged 18-29 years in good health and CMV-seronegative. The CDR3 runs from the conserved cysteine through the conserved F or W. The D gene is left open where the match is weak. Expanded clones are given a class, and other clones once, few, many or no size at all.

clone size	V gene	D gene	J gene	CDR3 protein	CDR3 DNA
-	TRBV7-9	TRBD1	TRBJ1-1	CASSSQGALNTEAFF	TGTGCCAGCAGCTCCCAGGGGGCTCTGAACACTGAAGCTTTCTTT
-	TRBV4-3	-	TRBJ1-2	CASSQGANYGYTF	TGCGCCAGCAGCCAAGGGGCGAACTATGGCTACACCTTC
-	TRBV4-3	-	TRBJ2-2	CASSQDGGPTRRSGELFF	TGCGCCAGCAGCCAAGACGGGGGACCCACACGTCGAAGCGGGGAGCTGTTTTTT
-	TRBV30	TRBD2	TRBJ2-7	CACSGGSSYEQYF	TGTGCCTGCAGCGGGGGAAGCTCCTACGAGCAGTACTTC
-	TRBV4-3	-	TRBJ2-3	CASSQSARGKQYF	TGCGCCAGCAGCCAATCAGCCCGAGGGAAGCAGTATTTT
once	TRBV4-1	-	TRBJ2-6	CASSQGVGGASGANVLTF	TGCGCCAGCAGCCAAGGGGTAGGGGGTGCCTCTGGGGCCAACGTCCTGACTTTC
-	TRBV6-1	TRBD2	TRBJ2-7	CASQPGLEYEQYF	TGTGCCAGCCAACCGGGACTAGAGTACGAGCAGTACTTC
-	TRBV29-1	TRBD1	TRBJ1-1	CSVTGATEAFF	TGCAGCGTTACAGGGGCCACTGAAGCTTTCTTT
once	TRBV28	-	TRBJ1-1	CASSLNREKAFF	TGTGCCAGCAGTTTAAACAGGGAAAAGGCTTTCTTT
-	TRBV6-6	TRBD1	TRBJ2-2	CASSLTGVRGELFF	TGTGCCAGCAGTTTAACAGGGGTTCGCGGGGAGCTGTTTTTT
-	TRBV7-3	TRBD2	TRBJ2-3	CASSSGGDTDTQYF	TGTGCCAGCAGCTCTGGGGGGGATACAGATACGCAGTATTTT
-	TRBV7-7	TRBD1	TRBJ1-2	CASSPGQGYGYTF	TGTGCCAGCAGCCCAGGACAGGGGTATGGCTACACCTTC
-	TRBV13	TRBD2	TRBJ2-5	CASSPSGTSGGETQYF	TGTGCCAGCAGCCCATCCGGGACTAGCGGGGGAGAGACCCAGTACTTC
-	TRBV4-3	-	TRBJ1-1	CASSREGGGTEAFF	TGCGCCAGCAGCCGCGAGGGGGGGGGCACTGAAGCTTTCTTT
-	TRBV27	-	TRBJ1-1	CASSTSGWNTEAFF	TGTGCCAGCAGTACTTCAGGGTGGAACACTGAAGCTTTCTTT
-	TRBV4-1	TRBD1	TRBJ2-5	CASSQEREGDSQETQYF	TGCGCCAGCAGCCAAGAAAGGGAAGGGGACAGCCAAGAGACCCAGTACTTC
-	TRBV9	TRBD1	TRBJ1-3	CASSVQGADSGNTIYF	TGTGCCAGCAGCGTACAGGGGGCAGACTCTGGAAACACCATATATTTT
-	TRBV4-3	TRBD1	TRBJ2-7	CASSHLTGDSYEQYF	TGCGCCAGCAGCCATTTAACAGGGGACTCCTACGAGCAGTACTTC
once	TRBV11-2	-	TRBJ1-2	CASSSLTGMLDYGYTF	TGTGCCAGCAGCTCTCTCACAGGCATGTTGGACTATGGCTACACCTTC
-	TRBV28	-	TRBJ2-5	CASSLMEGTSQETQYF	TGTGCCAGCAGTTTAATGGAGGGCACCAGTCAAGAGACCCAGTACTTC
-	TRBV28	TRBD2	TRBJ2-2	CASSPSREVTGELFF	TGTGCCAGCAGTCCGTCCCGGGAGGTAACCGGGGAGCTGTTTTTT
-	TRBV6-5	TRBD2	TRBJ2-7	CASSFVLAGPYEQYF	TGTGCCAGCAGTTTTGTACTAGCGGGGCCCTACGAGCAGTACTTC
-	TRBV21-1	-	TRBJ2-1	CASSGSRVIVGYYNEQFF	TGTGCCAGCAGCGGTAGTCGGGTGATTGTTGGGTACTACAATGAGCAGTTCTTC
-	TRBV30	-	TRBJ1-1	CAWSAGILTEAFF	TGTGCCTGGAGTGCCGGGATCCTAACTGAAGCTTTCTTT
-	TRBV4-2	TRBD2	TRBJ2-1	CASSQRRTAGGSYNEQFF	TGTGCCAGCAGCCAAAGGCGGACAGCGGGAGGGTCCTACAATGAGCAGTTCTTC
-	TRBV28	-	TRBJ2-3	CASSFRGGTDTQYF	TGTGCCAGCAGTTTTCGCGGTGGGACAGATACGCAGTATTTT
-	TRBV29-1	-	TRBJ2-7	CSVLQGGSPYEQYF	TGCAGCGTACTTCAGGGGGGCAGTCCCTACGAGCAGTACTTC
once	TRBV5-4	-	TRBJ1-2	CASSSPRRAGDGYTF	TGTGCCAGCAGCTCCCCCCGACGGGCGGGCGACGGCTACACCTTC
-	TRBV7-2	-	TRBJ1-4	CASSPAVVGGASEKLFF	TGTGCCAGCAGCCCCGCAGTGGTAGGGGGTGCGAGTGAAAAACTGTTTTTT
-	TRBV5-1	-	TRBJ1-1	CASSPNRDTNTEAFF	TGCGCCAGCAGCCCGAACCGGGACACGAACACTGAAGCTTTCTTT
-	TRBV27	-	TRBJ1-2	CASSLSGAGRNYGYTF	TGTGCCAGCAGTTTATCTGGGGCAGGCCGTAACTATGGCTACACCTTC
-	TRBV30	-	TRBJ2-1	CAWSMDRHEQFF	TGTGCCTGGAGCATGGACAGACATGAGCAGTTCTTC
-	TRBV6-5	-	TRBJ2-1	CASSSSRASSYNEQFF	TGTGCCAGCAGTTCCTCGCGGGCTAGCTCCTACAATGAGCAGTTCTTC
-	TRBV9	-	TRBJ2-2	CASSLGPDRTGELFF	TGTGCCAGCAGCTTGGGCCCAGACAGGACCGGGGAGCTGTTTTTT
-	TRBV5-8	-	TRBJ1-2	CASNMVVRFGYTF	TGTGCCAGCAATATGGTCGTGCGCTTTGGCTACACCTTC
-	TRBV27	-	TRBJ1-1	CASTRRWVGDTEAFF	TGTGCCAGCACCCGACGCTGGGTCGGGGACACTGAAGCTTTCTTT
-	TRBV9	TRBD1	TRBJ1-2	CASSLPGTGGTYGYTF	TGTGCCAGCAGCCTACCGGGGACAGGGGGAACCTATGGCTACACCTTC
-	TRBV6-6	-	TRBJ1-4	CASSAGATNEKLFF	TGTGCCAGCAGTGCAGGGGCAACTAATGAAAAACTGTTTTTT
-	TRBV5-1	TRBD2	TRBJ2-7	CASSLALGGSYEQYF	TGCGCCAGCAGCTTGGCTCTTGGCGGGAGCTACGAGCAGTACTTC